A selection of T cell receptor beta chains follows, all from one sample in a study of CDR3 diversity in severe acne. In TCRdb, the PCR reads were re-called with MiXCR into one record per CDR3 protein. Among more than 85,000 distinct CDR3 sequences, roughly 49% were seen once, and the ten largest hold around 10%. Sequencing was performed on blood. Receptors were obtained from a male donor with severe acne vulgaris. CDR3s include the opening cysteine and the closing phenylalanine or tryptophan. The D gene is left open where the match is weak. Some rows mark clone size as missing; the rest say once, few, many or name a class of expanded clone.

>TRBJ2-7|TRBD2|few|TRBV11-2
TGTGCCAGCAGCCAACTAGCGGGAGGGCCCAGCGAGCAGTACTTC
CASSQLAGGPSEQYF
>TRBJ1-4|.|many|TRBV2
TGTGCCAGCAGCGTCGGGACCTCGGGGCTGTTTTTT
CASSVGTSGLFF
>TRBJ2-7|.|many|TRBV5-4
TGTGCCAGCAGCTTGGTGGCGGGGTCCTACGAGCAGTACTTC
CASSLVAGSYEQYF
>TRBJ2-5|.|medium-sized|TRBV7-3
TGTGCCAGCAGCTTAACGCGGAAGCAAGAGACCCAGTACTTC
CASSLTRKQETQYF
>TRBJ1-3|TRBD1|few|TRBV10-3
TGTGCCATCAGTGACAGGGGGCCTGGAAACACCATATATTTT
CAISDRGPGNTIYF
>TRBJ2-7|TRBD1|many|TRBV11-2
TGTGCCAGCAGCAAAGGACAGGGTGCATTATACGAGCAGTACTTC
CASSKGQGALYEQYF
>TRBJ2-7|.|.|TRBV4-1
TGCGCCAGCAGCCAAGATCCCCAGAGCTCCTACGAGCAGTACTTC
CASSQDPQSSYEQYF
>TRBJ1-5|.|many|TRBV29-1
TGCAGCGTTACTTATGGGTGGGGTATGGGCAATCAGCCCCAGCATTTT
CSVTYGWGMGNQPQHF
>TRBJ1-2|TRBD1|.|TRBV29-1
TGCAGCGTTGTATTGACAGGGGACAAGAATGGCTACACCTTC
CSVVLTGDKNGYTF
>TRBJ2-2|TRBD2|.|TRBV29-1
TGCAGCGTTGAAGTAACTAGCGGGAGGGCTTCTCATACCGGGGAGCTGTTTTTT
CSVEVTSGRASHTGELFF
>TRBJ2-7|TRBD1|.|TRBV6-1
TGTGCCAGCAGTGTCGTGACAGGGGGCGCCGAGCAGTACTTC
CASSVVTGGAEQYF
>TRBJ2-1|.|many|TRBV7-3
TGTGCCAGCAGCTTGGGCAGGGGTGGAGTAGAGTACAATGAGCAGTTCTTC
CASSLGRGGVEYNEQFF
>TRBJ2-2|.|.|TRBV24-1
TGTGCCACCAGTGATGAGTTAATTAGATCCACCGGGGAGCTGTTTTTT
CATSDELIRSTGELFF
>TRBJ2-1|.|.|TRBV11-2
TGTGCCAGCAGCTTAGAACCTGGGGCCAGCTCCTACAATGAGCAGTTCTTC
CASSLEPGASSYNEQFF
>TRBJ1-2|.|.|TRBV18
TGTGCCAGCTCATTCGGTCTGACAGATACAATCTATGGCTACACCTTC
CASSFGLTDTIYGYTF
>TRBJ2-1|.|.|TRBV6-1
TGTGCCAGCAGTGACTCCCTGAGCTCCTACAATGAGCAGTTCTTC
CASSDSLSSYNEQFF
>TRBJ1-6|.|many|TRBV11-3
TGTGCCAGCAGCTTGGACTCCTATAATTCACCCCTCCACTTT
CASSLDSYNSPLHF
>TRBJ2-5|.|few|TRBV19
TGTGCCAGTAGTCAGACAGAGACCCAGTACTTC
CASSQTETQYF
>TRBJ1-4|.|.|TRBV4-1
TGCGCCAGCAGCCCATTCCTTACAGGGATTTCTGAAAAACTGTTTTTT
CASSPFLTGISEKLFF
>TRBJ2-7|TRBD1|few|TRBV6-1
TGTGCCAGCAGTGAGGGGACAGGGGGCGCCGAGCAGTACTTC
CASSEGTGGAEQYF
>TRBJ2-7|.|.|TRBV29-1
TGCAGCGTTGATAGTGGGGATGACTACGAGCAGTACTTC
CSVDSGDDYEQYF
>TRBJ1-1|.|.|TRBV9
TGTGCCAGCAGCGTAGGGGATATGAACACTGAAGCTTTCTTT
CASSVGDMNTEAFF
>TRBJ1-2|.|few|TRBV7-6
TGTGCCAGCAGCTTAGGATTGATATATGGCTACACCTTC
CASSLGLIYGYTF
>TRBJ2-3|.|.|TRBV24-1
TGTGCCACCGCCGGACCCCGCACAGATACGCAGTATTTT
CATAGPRTDTQYF
>TRBJ2-1|.|.|TRBV13
TGTGCCAGCAGCCGCAGCCCTTACCCGGGCTCCTACAATGAGCAGTTCTTC
CASSRSPYPGSYNEQFF
>TRBJ2-5|.|.|TRBV6-5
TGTGCCAGCAGTTACAACTTCCAAGAGACCCAGTACTTC
CASSYNFQETQYF
>TRBJ2-1|TRBD2|.|TRBV25-1
TGTGCCAGCAGTAGTGGGAGGGCCTACAATGAGCAGTTCTTC
CASSSGRAYNEQFF